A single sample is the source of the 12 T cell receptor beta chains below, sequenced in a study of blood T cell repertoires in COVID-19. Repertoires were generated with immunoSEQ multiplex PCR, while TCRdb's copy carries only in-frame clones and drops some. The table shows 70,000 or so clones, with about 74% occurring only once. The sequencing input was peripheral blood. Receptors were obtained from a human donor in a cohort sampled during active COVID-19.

CDR3 sequence reads: CASSEARYEQYF. The CDR3 DNA reads TGTGCCAGCAGTGAAGCGCGGTACGAGCAGTACTTC. This rearrangement joins TRBV2 to TRBJ2-7; D is uncertain. Germline V CDR1 and CDR2: SNHLY, FYNNEI. The CDR3 totals 12 residues. V was pared by 0 bases and J by 4 bases, with 4 bases between.

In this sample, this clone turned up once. CDR3 region: CASSPYTGTGAGYTF. CDR3 in DNA: TGCGCCAGCAGCCCTTATACCGGGACAGGGGCCGGCTACACCTTC. V usage is TRBV4-1 and J usage is TRBJ1-2; TRBD1 matches 10 bases. Germline CDR1 reads MGHRA; CDR2 reads YSYEKL. The CDR3 is made up of 15 amino acids. V gave up 4 bases and J gave up 8 bases; unmatched junction bases: 10.

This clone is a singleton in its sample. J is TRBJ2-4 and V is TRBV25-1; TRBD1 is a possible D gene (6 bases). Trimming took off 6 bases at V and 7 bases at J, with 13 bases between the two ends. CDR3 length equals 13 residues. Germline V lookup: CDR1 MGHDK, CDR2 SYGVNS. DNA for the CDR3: TGTGCCAGCAGGCCACAGGGATCGAACATTCAGTACTTC. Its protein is CASRPQGSNIQYF.

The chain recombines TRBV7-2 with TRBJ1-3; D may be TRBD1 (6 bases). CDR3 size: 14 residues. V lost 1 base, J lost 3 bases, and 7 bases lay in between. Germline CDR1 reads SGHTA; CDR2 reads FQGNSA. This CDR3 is CASSLVDSGNTIYF. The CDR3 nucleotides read TGTGCCAGCAGCTTAGTGGACAGTGGAAACACCATATATTTT.

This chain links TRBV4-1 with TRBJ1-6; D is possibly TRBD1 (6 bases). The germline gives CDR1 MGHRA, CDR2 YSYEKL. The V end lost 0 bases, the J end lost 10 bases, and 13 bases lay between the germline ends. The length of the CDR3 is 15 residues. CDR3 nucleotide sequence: TGCGCCAGCAGCCAAGACACAGGGTCCTGGTCACCCCTCCACTTT. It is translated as CASSQDTGSWSPLHF.

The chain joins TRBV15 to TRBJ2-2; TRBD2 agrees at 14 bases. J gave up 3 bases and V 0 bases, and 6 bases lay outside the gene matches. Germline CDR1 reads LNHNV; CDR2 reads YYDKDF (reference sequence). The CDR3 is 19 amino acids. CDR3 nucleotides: TGTGCCACCAGCAGAGATCGACTAGCGGGAGGGCCAGACACCGGGGAGCTGTTTTTT. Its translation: CATSRDRLAGGPDTGELFF.

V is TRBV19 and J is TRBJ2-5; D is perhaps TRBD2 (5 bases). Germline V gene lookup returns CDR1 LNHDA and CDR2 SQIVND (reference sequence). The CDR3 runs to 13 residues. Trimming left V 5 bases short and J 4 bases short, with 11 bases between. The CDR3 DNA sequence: TGTGCCAGTAGTGGAGGAGGTCCAGAGACCCAGTACTTC. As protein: CASSGGGPETQYF.

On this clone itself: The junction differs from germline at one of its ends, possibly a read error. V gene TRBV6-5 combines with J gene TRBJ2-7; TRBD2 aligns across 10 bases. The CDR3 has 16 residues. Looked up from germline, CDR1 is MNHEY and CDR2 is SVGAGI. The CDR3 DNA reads TGTGCCAGCAGTTACTCCCCTAGCGGGAGTTTTTCCGAGCGGTACTTC. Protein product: CASSYSPSGSFSERYF.

The CDR3 sequence: CASSVTGGAGTGELFF. DNA of the CDR3: TGTGCCAGCAGCGTGACAGGGGGCGCAGGTACCGGGGAGCTGTTTTTT. The rearrangement joins TRBV9 to TRBJ2-2; the match to TRBD1 covers 10 bases. Unmatched junction bases numbered 6, after V lost 2 bases and J lost 5 bases. Germline CDR1 is SGDLS and CDR2 is YYNGEE. There are 16 residues in the CDR3.

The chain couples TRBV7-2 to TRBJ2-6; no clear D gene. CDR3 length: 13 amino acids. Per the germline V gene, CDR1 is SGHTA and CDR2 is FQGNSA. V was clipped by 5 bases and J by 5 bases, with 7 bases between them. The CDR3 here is CASSPAWANVLTF. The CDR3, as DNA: TGTGCCAGCAGCCCCGCGTGGGCCAACGTCCTGACTTTC.

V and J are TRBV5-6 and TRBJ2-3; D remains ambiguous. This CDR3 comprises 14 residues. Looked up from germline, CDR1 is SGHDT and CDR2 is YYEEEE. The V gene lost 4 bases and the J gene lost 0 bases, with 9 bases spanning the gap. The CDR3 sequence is CASSKVSSTDTQYF. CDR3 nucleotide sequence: TGTGCCAGCAGCAAAGTTAGCAGCACAGATACGCAGTATTTT.

CDR3 region: CASSFLAGIAYNEQFF. As DNA, the CDR3 is TGTGCCAGCAGTTTCCTAGCGGGAATCGCCTACAATGAGCAGTTCTTC. The chain links TRBV28 to TRBJ2-1, with TRBD2 identical over 9 bases. CDR1 and CDR2 from the germline V gene are MDHEN and SYDVKM. The CDR3 covers 16 residues. The V and J ends lost 3 bases and 2 bases, in that order; junction bases with no gene match: 5.